These 2 T cell receptor beta chains originate from one sample sequenced in a study of tumor-infiltrating lymphocytes in primary liver carcinoma. Co-extraction yielded RNA and DNA from 20-30 mg of unsorted bulk tissue. TCR beta cDNA was reverse-transcribed from approximately 0.45 ug of total RNA. The reaction used a constant-region primer and ProtoScript II reverse transcriptase. Three nested multiplex PCR rounds of slightly modified ARM-PCR generated TCR beta libraries. Each of the first two PCR rounds ran about 9 cycles with TRBV1-TRBV30 forward and C-beta reverse primers. One entry per CDR3 protein results from TCRdb running MiXCR on the multiplex PCR reads. The sample lists around 120,000 distinct CDR3 sequences, 60% to 70% occurring once. Sequenced material: liver tumor tissue from sampling region 1. The sample's subset: tumor region T1, superior pole. These receptors came from a woman aged 55 to 70 with primary liver carcinoma and hepatitis B virus infection.

This clonotype is medium-sized in the sample. This chain links TRBV11-1 with TRBJ2-7; 7 bases are a match to TRBD1. Germline loops: CDR1 SGHAT, CDR2 FQDESV (reference sequence). The CDR3 runs 13 residues. V was pared by 3 bases and J by 3 bases, with 2 bases of the junction left unmatched. The CDR3 protein is CASSFGDSYEQYF. The CDR3 DNA reads as TGTGCCAGCAGCTTCGGGGACAGCTACGAGCAGTACTTC.

V gene TRBV11-2 combines with J gene TRBJ2-1; TRBD2 matches 7 bases. Germline loops: CDR1 SGHAT, CDR2 FQNNGV. The CDR3 sequence is 13 residues long. The V segment lost 8 bases and the J segment 10 bases; nucleotides outside the gene matches: 11. The CDR3 DNA sequence: TGTGCCAGCGACTGGACTAGTGGGGCAGAGCAGTTCTTC. Protein: CASDWTSGAEQFF. The complete variable domain, with remaining parts taken from reference TRBV11-2 and TRBJ2-1, reads EAGVAQSPRYKIIEKRQSVAFWCNPISGHATLYWYQQILGQGPKLLIQFQNNGVVDDSQLPKDRFSAERLKGVDSTLKIQPAKLEDSAVYLCASDWTSGAEQFFGPGTRLTVL.